The following is a T cell receptor beta chain sequence with its context. Its antigen is as yet unknown. This sample was included in a study of cytotoxic CD8 clonotypes in ibrutinib-treated CLL. Turning to the study itself: In all, more than ten patients were relapsed/refractory, some 16 were treatment-naive and around 17 were IGHV unmutated.

Investigators sought sequencing depths of between 1 in 200,000 and 1 in 1 million T cells. Some clones are missing from TCRdb's copy, which holds only in-frame ones; the method was immunoSEQ multiplex PCR. The repertoire has roughly 200,000 clones, more than 70% of them found once; the top ten carry approximately 10%. Study-wide findings and caveats: Exceeding age-matched healthy donors, baseline clonality also tracked the counts of circulating CD8+ T cells.

Looked up from germline, CDR1 is SGHDN and CDR2 is FVKESK. The CDR3 is 16 amino acids. Trimming at V came to 4 bases and at J to 0 bases, leaving 7 bases not matched to a gene. This chain links TRBV14 with TRBJ2-3; 7 nucleotides match TRBD2. The receptor comes from a human donor with chronic lymphocytic leukemia. This sample comprised PBMCs, obtained after 12 months of ibrutinib treatment. The CDR3 region is CASSRGRGSSTDTQYF. In nucleotides, the CDR3 is TGTGCCAGCAGCCGGGGGAGGGGATCTAGCACAGATACGCAGTATTTT.